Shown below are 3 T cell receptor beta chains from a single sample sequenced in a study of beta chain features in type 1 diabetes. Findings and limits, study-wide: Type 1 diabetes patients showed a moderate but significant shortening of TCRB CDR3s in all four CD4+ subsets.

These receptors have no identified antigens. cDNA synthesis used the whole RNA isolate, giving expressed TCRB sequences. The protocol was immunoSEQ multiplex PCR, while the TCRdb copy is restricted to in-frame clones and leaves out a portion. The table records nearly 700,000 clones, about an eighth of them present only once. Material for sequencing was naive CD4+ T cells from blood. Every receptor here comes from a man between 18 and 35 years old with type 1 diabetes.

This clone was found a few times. In DNA form, the CDR3 reads TGTGCCAGCAGCGTAGGTAGCGGGGTCCTCCTATCCTACAATGAGCAGTTCTTC. Translation gives CASSVGSGVLLSYNEQFF. The V gene is TRBV9, the J gene TRBJ2-1; 8 bases agree with TRBD2. Germline CDR1 and CDR2: SGDLS and YYNGEE. This CDR3 spans 18 amino acids. J was trimmed by 1 base and V by 0 bases; bases with no gene match: 9.

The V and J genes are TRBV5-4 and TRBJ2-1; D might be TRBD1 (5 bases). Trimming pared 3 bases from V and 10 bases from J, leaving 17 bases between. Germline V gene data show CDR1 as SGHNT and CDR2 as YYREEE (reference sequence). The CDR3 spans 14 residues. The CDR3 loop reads CASSSPGGAGEQFF. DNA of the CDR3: TGTGCCAGCAGCTCCCCCGGTGGGGCAGGAGAGCAGTTCTTC.

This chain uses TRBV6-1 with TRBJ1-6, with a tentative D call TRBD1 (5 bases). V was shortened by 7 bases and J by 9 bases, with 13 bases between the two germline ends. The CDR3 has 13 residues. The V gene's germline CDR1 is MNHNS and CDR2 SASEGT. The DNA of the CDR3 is TGTGCCAGCATTGTGCAGGGAAGTTCACCCCTCCACTTT. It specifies CASIVQGSSPLHF.